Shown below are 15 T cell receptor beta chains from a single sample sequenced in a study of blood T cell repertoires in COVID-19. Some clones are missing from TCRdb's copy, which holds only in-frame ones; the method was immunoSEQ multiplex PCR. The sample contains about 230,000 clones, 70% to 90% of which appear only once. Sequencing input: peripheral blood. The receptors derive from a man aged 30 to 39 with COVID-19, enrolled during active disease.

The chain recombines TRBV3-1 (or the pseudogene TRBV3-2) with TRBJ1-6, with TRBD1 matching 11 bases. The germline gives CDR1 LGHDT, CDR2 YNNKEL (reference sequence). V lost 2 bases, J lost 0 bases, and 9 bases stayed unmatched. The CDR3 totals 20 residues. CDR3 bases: TGTGCCAGCAGCCAAAGTAGTGGGACAGGGGGAGTCTCCTATAATTCACCCCTCCACTTT. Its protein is CASSQSSGTGGVSYNSPLHF.

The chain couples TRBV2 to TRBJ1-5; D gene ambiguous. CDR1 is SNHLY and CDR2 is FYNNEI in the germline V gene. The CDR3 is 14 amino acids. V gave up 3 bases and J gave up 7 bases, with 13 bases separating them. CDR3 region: CASSDIVRGQPQHF. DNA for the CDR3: TGTGCCAGCAGTGATATAGTCAGAGGCCAGCCCCAGCATTTT.

The CDR3 DNA sequence: TGTGCCAGCAGTCCTCAGCCGGGAGGCTACACCTTC. Its translation is CASSPQPGGYTF. The gene calls are TRBV25-1 and TRBJ1-2; no reliable D call. Trimming cost V 5 bases and J 8 bases, with 12 bases left between them. Germline V CDR1 and CDR2: MGHDK, SYGVNS. The CDR3 spans 12 residues.

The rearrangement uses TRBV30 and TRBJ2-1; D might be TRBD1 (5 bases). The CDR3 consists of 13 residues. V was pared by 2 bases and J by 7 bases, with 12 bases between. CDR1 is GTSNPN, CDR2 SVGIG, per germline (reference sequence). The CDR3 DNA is TGTGCCTGGAGTCGGGCCCCAGGGAATGAGCAGTTCTTC. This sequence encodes CAWSRAPGNEQFF.

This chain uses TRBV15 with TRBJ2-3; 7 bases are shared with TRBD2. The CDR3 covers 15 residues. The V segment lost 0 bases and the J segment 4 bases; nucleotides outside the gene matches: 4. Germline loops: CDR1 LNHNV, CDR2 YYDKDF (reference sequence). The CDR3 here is CATSRDVAGADTQYF. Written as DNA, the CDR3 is TGTGCCACCAGCAGAGATGTTGCGGGAGCAGATACGCAGTATTTT.

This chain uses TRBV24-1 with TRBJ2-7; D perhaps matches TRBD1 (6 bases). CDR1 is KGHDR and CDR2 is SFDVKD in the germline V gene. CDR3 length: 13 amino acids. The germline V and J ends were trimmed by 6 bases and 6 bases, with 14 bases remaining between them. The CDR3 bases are TGTGCCACCAGTAAGGGGGATCGAAGCGAGCAGTACTTC. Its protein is CATSKGDRSEQYF.

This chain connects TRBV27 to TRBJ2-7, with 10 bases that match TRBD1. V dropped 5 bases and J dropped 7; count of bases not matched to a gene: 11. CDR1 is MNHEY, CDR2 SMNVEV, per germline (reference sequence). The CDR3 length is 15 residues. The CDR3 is CASSHQGQGTKEQYF. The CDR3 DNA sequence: TGTGCCAGCAGTCACCAGGGACAGGGGACCAAGGAGCAGTACTTC.

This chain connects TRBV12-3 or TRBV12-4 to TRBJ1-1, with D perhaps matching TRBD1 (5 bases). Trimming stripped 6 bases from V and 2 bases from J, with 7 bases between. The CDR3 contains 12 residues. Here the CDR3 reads CASSRANTEAFF. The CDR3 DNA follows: TGTGCCAGCAGCAGGGCTAACACTGAAGCTTTCTTT.

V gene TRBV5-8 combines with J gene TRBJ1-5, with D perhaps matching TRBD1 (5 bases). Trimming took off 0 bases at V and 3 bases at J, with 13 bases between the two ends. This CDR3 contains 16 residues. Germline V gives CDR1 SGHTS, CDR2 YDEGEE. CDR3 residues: CASSLALARDNQPQHF. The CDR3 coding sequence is TGTGCCAGCAGCTTGGCATTGGCCAGGGACAATCAGCCCCAGCATTTT.

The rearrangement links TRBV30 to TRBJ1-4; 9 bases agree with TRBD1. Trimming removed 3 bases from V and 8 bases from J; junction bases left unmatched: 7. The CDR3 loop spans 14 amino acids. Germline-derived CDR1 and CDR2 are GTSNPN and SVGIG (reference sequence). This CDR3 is CAWSAGTGPEKLFF. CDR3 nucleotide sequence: TGTGCCTGGAGCGCCGGGACAGGGCCGGAAAAACTGTTTTTT.

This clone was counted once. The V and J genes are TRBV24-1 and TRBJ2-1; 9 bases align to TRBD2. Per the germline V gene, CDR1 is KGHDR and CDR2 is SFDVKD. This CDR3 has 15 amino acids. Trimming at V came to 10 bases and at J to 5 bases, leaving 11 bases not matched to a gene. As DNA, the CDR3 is TGTGCCACATCAAAGGCGGGGGGGCCCCACAATGAGCAGTTCTTC. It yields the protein CATSKAGGPHNEQFF.

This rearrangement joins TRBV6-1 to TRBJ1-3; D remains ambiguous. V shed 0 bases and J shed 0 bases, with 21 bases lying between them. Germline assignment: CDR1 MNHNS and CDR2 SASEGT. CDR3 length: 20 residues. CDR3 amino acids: CASSEALRGGIGFSGNTIYF. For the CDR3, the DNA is TGTGCCAGCAGTGAAGCGCTTCGGGGAGGGATAGGGTTCTCTGGAAACACCATATATTTT.

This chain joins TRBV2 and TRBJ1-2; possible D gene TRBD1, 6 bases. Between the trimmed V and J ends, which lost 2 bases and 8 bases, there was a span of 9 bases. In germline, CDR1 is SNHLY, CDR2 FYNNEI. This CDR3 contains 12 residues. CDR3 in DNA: TGTGCCAGCAGTGAACAGGGGCGAGGCTACACCTTC. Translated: CASSEQGRGYTF.

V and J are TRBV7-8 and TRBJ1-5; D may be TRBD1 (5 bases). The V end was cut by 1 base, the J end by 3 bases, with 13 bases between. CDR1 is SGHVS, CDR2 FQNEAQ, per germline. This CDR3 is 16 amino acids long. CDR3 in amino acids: CASSLGNAGHNQPQHF. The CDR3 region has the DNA TGTGCCAGCAGCTTAGGAAATGCAGGGCACAATCAGCCCCAGCATTTT. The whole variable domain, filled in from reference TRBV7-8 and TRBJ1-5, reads GAGVSQSPRYKVAKRGQDVALRCDPISGHVSLFWYQQALGQGPEFLTYFQNEAQLDKSGLPSDRFFAERPEGSVSTLKIQRTQQEDSAVYLCASSLGNAGHNQPQHFGDGTRLSIL.

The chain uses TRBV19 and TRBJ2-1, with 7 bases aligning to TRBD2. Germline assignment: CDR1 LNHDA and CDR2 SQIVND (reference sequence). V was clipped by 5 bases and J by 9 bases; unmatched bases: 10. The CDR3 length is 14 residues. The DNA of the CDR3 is TGTGCCAGTAGTGGCGCCTTGGCTAGCGGTGAGCAGTTCTTC. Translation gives CASSGALASGEQFF.